A single sample is the source of the 23 T cell receptor beta chains below, sequenced in a study of T cell responses to AZD1222 COVID-19 vaccine. The method was immunoSEQ multiplex PCR; TCRdb's version includes in-frame clones alone and lacks a portion of them. Counted here are some 150,000 clones, 65% to 90% occurring once; the ten biggest clones make up under 8%. The material sequenced was peripheral blood, taken 28 days after the second dose of the MenACWY control vaccine. Receptor source: an adult who received the MenACWY meningococcal vaccine as a control.

This chain links TRBV4-3 with TRBJ2-1, with 9 bases matching TRBD2. V gave up 0 bases and J gave up 5 bases; unmatched junction bases: 11. Germline CDR1 reads LGHNA; CDR2 reads YSLEER. This CDR3 region has 18 residues. The CDR3 region is CASSQEPLSSGSDNEQFF. CDR3 DNA: TGCGCCAGCAGCCAAGAGCCCCTTAGTAGCGGGAGTGACAATGAGCAGTTCTTC.

The chain carries TRBV19 and TRBJ2-3, with a tentative D call TRBD1 (5 bases). V was shortened by 2 bases and J by 3 bases, with 9 bases between the two germline ends. Germline loops: CDR1 LNHDA, CDR2 SQIVND (reference sequence). This CDR3 spans 14 amino acids. CDR3 sequence reads: CASSIRTGTDTQYF. The CDR3 DNA follows: TGTGCCAGTAGTATAAGAACAGGTACAGATACGCAGTATTTT.

The chain couples TRBV6-4 to TRBJ2-3, with 16 bases that match TRBD2. J lost 4 bases, V lost 2 bases, and 0 bases had no gene match. The CDR3 covers 16 residues. Germline V gene data show CDR1 as MRHNA and CDR2 as SNTAGT. The CDR3 spells CASSDGTSGGADTQYF. CDR3 nucleotide sequence: TGTGCCAGCAGTGACGGGACTAGCGGGGGGGCAGATACGCAGTATTTT.

Points on this clone: One junction end disagrees with the germline gene, perhaps due to a read error. This chain uses TRBV7-7 with TRBJ2-1; either TRBD1 or TRBD2 may fit D (5 bases each). The CDR3 consists of 18 residues. Germline CDR1 is SSHAT and CDR2 is FNYEAQ (reference sequence). CDR3 DNA sequence: TGTGCTAGCAGCTTAGCGCGAAGTGGACGGGACCCATACAATGAGCAGTTCTTC. It is translated as CASSLARSGRDPYNEQFF.

This clone was seen a handful of times. The CDR3 reads CASSYKQGANGYTF. The DNA for the CDR3 is TGTGCCAGCAGTTATAAACAGGGGGCAAATGGCTACACCTTC. J is TRBJ1-2 and V is TRBV2; 9 bases map to TRBD1. Germline V gives CDR1 SNHLY, CDR2 FYNNEI. J lost 6 bases, V lost 5 bases, and 7 bases had no gene match. CDR3 length: 14 residues.

The chain combines TRBV28 with TRBJ1-4, with 7 positions matching TRBD1. Germline lookup yields CDR1 MDHEN and CDR2 SYDVKM. The trim removed 6 bases at V and 8 bases at J, leaving 9 bases unmatched. The CDR3 extends over 14 amino acids. The CDR3 DNA sequence: TGTGCCAGCAGCCAGGGGGGAGTTGGAGAAAAACTGTTTTTT. It encodes CASSQGGVGEKLFF.

The chain recombines TRBV28 with TRBJ1-1, with 9 bases identical to TRBD1. The V gene end was trimmed by 5 bases and the J gene end by 0 bases; junction bases not matched to a gene: 7. Germline-derived CDR1 and CDR2 are MDHEN and SYDVKM. The CDR3 contains 16 residues. The CDR3: CASSLGTGYMNTEAFF. As DNA, the CDR3 is TGTGCCAGCAGTCTGGGGACAGGGTATATGAACACTGAAGCTTTCTTT.

The chain employs TRBV7-6 and TRBJ2-2; tentatively, D is TRBD2 (5 bases). Germline loops: CDR1 SGHVS, CDR2 FNYEAQ. This CDR3 is 16 amino acids long. Trimming took off 5 bases at V and 3 bases at J, with 16 bases between the two ends. The CDR3 DNA sequence: TGTGCCAGCAGCCCCGGGGTTGGCAGAGACACCGGGGAGCTGTTTTTT. Translated: CASSPGVGRDTGELFF.

The chain combines TRBV12-3 or TRBV12-4 with TRBJ1-5, with D tentatively TRBD1 (5 bases). V dropped 7 bases and J dropped 1 base, with 5 bases sitting between them. CDR3 length: 12 residues. CDR3 in amino acids: CASTGSNQPQHF. CDR3 DNA sequence: TGTGCCAGCACAGGGAGCAATCAGCCCCAGCATTTT.

The chain uses TRBV6-1 and TRBJ2-5; tentative D call: TRBD2 (5 bases). This CDR3 comprises 15 residues. CDR1 is MNHNS, CDR2 SASEGT, per germline. The germline V and J ends were trimmed by 0 bases and 4 bases, with 12 bases remaining between them. The DNA for the CDR3 is TGTGCCAGCAGTGAAGCGAGTGGCGGGTTAGAGACCCAGTACTTC. As protein: CASSEASGGLETQYF.

Only a few counts were recorded for this clone. This chain connects TRBV25-1 to TRBJ1-3; no firm D call. Germline assignment: CDR1 MGHDK and CDR2 SYGVNS. Trimming removed 10 bases at V and 2 bases at J, with 12 bases between. This CDR3 spans 13 amino acids. CDR3 in DNA: TGTGCCACTTCCGCGGGGACTGGAAACACCATATATTTT. Translating it yields CATSAGTGNTIYF.

J is TRBJ1-5 and V is TRBV30; D possibly corresponds to TRBD1 (5 bases). There are 13 residues in the CDR3. CDR1 and CDR2 (germline): GTSNPN, SVGIG (reference sequence). Between the trimmed V and J ends, which lost 3 bases and 2 bases, there was a span of 8 bases. CDR3 sequence (DNA): TGTGCCTGGAGCGGGGGAGGCAATCAGCCCCAGCATTTT. It yields the protein CAWSGGGNQPQHF.

This rearrangement joins TRBV15 to TRBJ1-5, with no clear D. V gave up 0 bases and J gave up 3 bases, with 6 bases separating them. CDR3 length: 14 amino acids. Germline CDR1 and CDR2: LNHNV and YYDKDF (reference sequence). The CDR3 DNA follows: TGTGCCACCAGCAGAGATCGGAACAATCAGCCCCAGCATTTT. Its protein is CATSRDRNNQPQHF.

The rearrangement joins TRBV4-2 to TRBJ1-2, with a weak D call TRBD1 (6 bases). CDR3 length: 14 residues. Looked up from germline, CDR1 is LGHNA and CDR2 is YNFKEQ. V was cut by 0 bases and J by 8 bases, with 13 bases left in between. For the CDR3, the DNA is TGTGCCAGCAGCCAAGATAACAGGGATGGCGGCTACACCTTC. It translates to CASSQDNRDGGYTF.

The rearrangement joins TRBV10-2 to TRBJ2-2, with TRBD1 identical over 7 bases. This CDR3 contains 15 residues. Germline V gene lookup returns CDR1 WSHSY and CDR2 SAAADI. J gave up 0 bases and V 5 bases, and 3 bases lay outside the gene matches. In nucleotides, the CDR3 is TGCGCCAGCAGTATGGGGACAGCGAACACCGGGGAGCTGTTTTTT. It is translated as CASSMGTANTGELFF.

In this sample, this clone turned up a few times. The V call is TRBV5-5, the J call TRBJ1-1, with no clear D. The CDR3 consists of 14 residues. Per germline, CDR1 SGHKS and CDR2 YYEKEE (reference sequence). V lost 3 bases and J 1 base, leaving 10 bases between the germline ends. Here the CDR3 DNA reads TGTGCCAGCAGCTCCTCGTCACAGAACACTGAAGCTTTCTTT. It specifies CASSSSSQNTEAFF.

The rearrangement links TRBV6-5 to TRBJ2-2; 9 bases match TRBD2. Germline V gene sequence: CDR1 MNHEY, CDR2 SVGAGI. V dropped 4 bases and J dropped 1; count of bases not matched to a gene: 4. The CDR3 length is 16 residues. The CDR3 bases are TGTGCCAGCAGTTTAGGAGCGGGGGGGAACACCGGGGAGCTGTTTTTT. Its translation is CASSLGAGGNTGELFF.

This chain uses TRBV4-1 with TRBJ1-5; a possible D gene is TRBD1 (5 bases). CDR3 size: 15 residues. Germline V gene lookup returns CDR1 MGHRA and CDR2 YSYEKL. Trimming took off 2 bases at V and 9 bases at J, with 17 bases between the two ends. The CDR3 protein is CASSQQQKRGTPQHF. CDR3 bases: TGCGCCAGCAGCCAACAACAAAAAAGAGGGACGCCCCAGCATTTT.

CDR3 region: CASSGGTGIMNTEAFF. CDR3 nucleotide sequence: TGTGCCAGCAGCGGAGGGACAGGGATAATGAACACTGAAGCTTTCTTT. The chain joins TRBV9 to TRBJ1-1; 9 positions match TRBD1. CDR1 and CDR2 from the germline V gene are SGDLS and YYNGEE. J was trimmed by 0 bases and V by 3 bases; bases with no gene match: 6. The CDR3 extends over 16 amino acids.

This clone has a handful of counts. The chain uses TRBV28 and TRBJ1-2; 7 bases match TRBD1. Looked up from germline, CDR1 is MDHEN and CDR2 is SYDVKM. Unmatched junction bases numbered 8, after V lost 5 bases and J lost 5 bases. There are 14 residues in the CDR3. The DNA of the CDR3 is TGTGCCAGCAGTATCGGGACAGCCGGGTATGGCTACACCTTC. Protein: CASSIGTAGYGYTF.

The chain employs TRBV12-3 or TRBV12-4 and TRBJ1-2; TRBD1 matches 7 bases. The CDR3 has 13 amino acids. With 4 bases clipped from V and 6 bases from J, the junction kept 5 bases outside the gene matches. CDR3 protein: CASSYQGENGYTF. CDR3 nucleotides: TGTGCCAGCAGTTACCAGGGGGAGAATGGCTACACCTTC.

This chain joins TRBV5-1 and TRBJ1-5; maybe TRBD1 (5 bases). Trimming cost V 0 bases and J 2 bases, with 9 bases left between them. This CDR3 comprises 15 residues. Germline loops: CDR1 SGHRS, CDR2 YFSETQ. CDR3 in amino acids: CASSLGSGGNQPQHF. The CDR3 region has the DNA TGCGCCAGCAGCTTGGGTTCGGGGGGCAATCAGCCCCAGCATTTT. Drawing the rest from reference TRBV5-1 and TRBJ1-5, the complete variable domain is KAGVTQTPRYLIKTRGQQVTLSCSPISGHRSVSWYQQTPGQGLQFLFEYFSETQRNKGNFPGRFSGRQFSNSRSEMNVSTLELGDSALYLCASSLGSGGNQPQHFGDGTRLSIL.

The J gene is TRBJ2-7, the V gene TRBV6-1; 10 nucleotides match TRBD2. In germline, CDR1 is MNHNS, CDR2 SASEGT. This CDR3 is built from 16 residues. After removal of 2 bases from V and 5 bases from J, the junction contained 9 bases not matched to a gene. The CDR3 loop reads CASSESAGGIIDEQYV. The CDR3 DNA sequence: TGTGCCAGCAGTGAATCAGCGGGGGGGATAATCGACGAGCAGTACGTC.